These T cell receptor beta chains were read from a single sample in a study of blood T cell repertoires in COVID-19. Produced via immunoSEQ multiplex PCR; TCRdb's table is partial and in-frame only. The table has nearly 300,000 clones, less than 85% seen once. The sequencing sample was made of peripheral blood. The receptor set was obtained from a human donor with COVID-19, enrolled during active disease. The donor label of this sample is uncertain. Each CDR3 is given with its conserved first and last residue. The D gene is left open where the match is weak. The listing skips clone size in some rows; elsewhere it reads once, few, many or a size class.

V gene	clone size	D gene	J gene	CDR3 protein	CDR3 DNA
TRBV5-1	-	TRBD1	TRBJ1-2	CASSSTGGIGYGYTF	TGCGCCAGCAGCTCGACAGGGGGCATCGGCTATGGCTACACCTTC
TRBV24-1	-	TRBD1	TRBJ2-3	CATSDPTRTGSTDTQYF	TGTGCCACCAGTGACCCTACCCGGACAGGGAGCACAGATACGCAGTATTTT
TRBV9	-	TRBD2	TRBJ2-2	CASSVAPGRDSTGELFF	TGTGCCAGCAGCGTAGCCCCCGGGAGGGATAGCACCGGGGAGCTGTTTTTT
TRBV30	-	-	TRBJ1-1	CAWSVQRQTEAFF	TGTGCCTGGAGTGTACAGCGGCAGACTGAAGCTTTCTTT
TRBV9	-	-	TRBJ1-2	CASSVAGSESYTF	TGTGCCAGCAGCGTAGCGGGTTCGGAGAGCTACACCTTC
TRBV19	few	TRBD2	TRBJ2-1	CASSIGLAGDEQFF	TGTGCCAGTAGTATAGGACTAGCGGGAGATGAGCAGTTCTTC
TRBV29-1	-	-	TRBJ1-4	CSVVAIRGTNEKLFF	TGCAGCGTTGTGGCGATTCGGGGGACTAATGAAAAACTGTTTTTT
TRBV11-1	-	-	TRBJ2-1	CATRGSNSYNEQFF	TGTGCCACCCGAGGCAGCAACTCCTACAATGAGCAGTTCTTC
TRBV27	-	TRBD1	TRBJ1-2	CASSPQPGQSGYGYTF	TGTGCCAGCAGTCCCCAACCGGGACAGTCAGGTTATGGCTACACCTTC
TRBV7-8	once	TRBD1	TRBJ1-6	CASSLGQGNSGVPLHF	TGTGCCAGCAGCTTGGGACAGGGGAACTCGGGAGTACCCCTCCACTTT
TRBV7-9	-	TRBD1	TRBJ1-2	CASSLEQGEGYTF	TGTGCCAGCAGCTTAGAACAGGGGGAAGGCTACACCTTC
TRBV6-5	once	-	TRBJ1-2	CASRKEPGTPYGYTF	TGTGCCAGCAGAAAAGAACCAGGGACTCCTTATGGCTACACCTTC
TRBV30	-	-	TRBJ2-7	CAWSRQAVQQYF	TGTGCCTGGAGTAGACAGGCCGTACAGCAGTACTTC
TRBV7-9	many	TRBD2	TRBJ2-1	CASSPSPRTSGVYNEQFF	TGTGCCAGCAGCCCCTCCCCACGGACTAGCGGGGTTTACAATGAGCAGTTCTTC
TRBV19	-	-	TRBJ1-2	CASRMSGGDYGYTF	TGTGCCAGTAGGATGAGTGGAGGGGACTATGGCTACACCTTC
TRBV28	many	-	TRBJ1-1	CASSSQTGLDTEAFF	TGTGCCAGCAGTTCCCAGACAGGCCTGGACACTGAAGCTTTCTTT
TRBV18	-	-	TRBJ1-5	CASSPQKNQPQHF	TGTGCCAGCTCACCCCAGAAGAATCAGCCCCAGCATTTT
TRBV28	-	TRBD1	TRBJ1-2	CASSSIGTGAYGYTF	TGTGCCAGCAGTTCCATCGGGACAGGGGCCTATGGCTACACCTTC
TRBV28	-	-	TRBJ1-4	CASSFNTGPGEKLFF	TGTGCCAGCAGTTTTAATACAGGGCCTGGTGAAAAACTGTTTTTT
TRBV7-2	-	-	TRBJ2-7	CASSFGASGRYEQYF	TGTGCCAGCAGCTTTGGGGCAAGTGGGAGGTACGAGCAGTACTTC
TRBV7-2	-	-	TRBJ2-7	CASSLVLDPGAYEQYF	TGTGCCAGCAGCTTAGTTCTGGACCCGGGGGCCTACGAGCAGTACTTC
TRBV5-1	-	-	TRBJ1-3	CASSLGHTGNTIYF	TGCGCCAGCAGCTTGGGTCACACTGGAAACACCATATATTTT
TRBV7-2	-	TRBD1	TRBJ1-4	CASSPETGDEKLFF	TGTGCCAGCAGCCCCGAGACAGGGGATGAAAAACTGTTTTTT
TRBV11-2	-	TRBD1	TRBJ2-7	CASSLGTGEYEQYF	TGTGCCAGCAGCTTAGGGACAGGGGAATACGAGCAGTACTTC
TRBV5-8	-	-	TRBJ1-4	CASSFGGLDEKLFF	TGTGCCAGCAGCTTTGGGGGCTTAGATGAAAAACTGTTTTTT
TRBV11-2	-	-	TRBJ1-5	CASSSQGNQPQHF	TGTGCCAGCAGCTCCCAGGGCAATCAGCCCCAGCATTTT
TRBV9	-	-	TRBJ2-1	CASSVDNSGTYNEQFF	TGTGCCAGCAGCGTAGACAATAGCGGAACCTACAATGAGCAGTTCTTC